Listed below are T cell receptor beta chains from one sample, sequenced in a study of CD8 T cells in ankylosing spondylitis. Via MiXCR, TCRdb re-called the 5' RACE reads, giving one row per CDR3 protein. The sample has roughly 150,000 distinct CDR3 sequences; roughly 6.6% are singletons. The sequenced sample was blood, either unsorted or a sorted T cell fraction (not recorded which). These receptors all come from a female donor with ankylosing spondylitis or in good health (not recorded which). Each CDR3 is given with its conserved first and last residue. The D gene is left open where the match is weak. The size of a clone is reported for some rows only, either as once, few or many, or as a class for expanded clones.

J gene | CDR3 length | V gene | D gene | clone size | CDR3 DNA | CDR3 protein
TRBJ2-1 | 17 | TRBV24-1 | TRBD2 | many | TGTGCCACCAGTGATTTTCTTTCGGTGGGGGGGGGCAATGAGCAGTTCTTC | CATSDFLSVGGGNEQFF
TRBJ2-7 | 14 | TRBV12-3/TRBV12-4 | TRBD1 | - | TGTGCCAGCAAACCGGGACAGGGAAACTACGAGCAGTACTTC | CASKPGQGNYEQYF
TRBJ1-1 | 12 | TRBV6-2/TRBV6-3 | - | many | TGTGCCAGCCTCGCAGGGAGGACTGAAGCTTTCTTT | CASLAGRTEAFF
TRBJ1-2 | 16 | TRBV7-2 | TRBD1 | many | TGTGCCAGCATCCTCTCTTGGACAGGGCGAGACTATGGCTACACCTTC | CASILSWTGRDYGYTF
TRBJ2-2 | 17 | TRBV11-2 | - | - | TGTGCCAGCAGCTTAGATTCTGGCAGGGGGAACACCGGGGAGCTGTTTTTT | CASSLDSGRGNTGELFF
TRBJ1-1 | 14 | TRBV3-1 | - | many | TGTGCCAGCAGCCAAGGGGCAGGGCAGTCCGAAGCTTTCTTT | CASSQGAGQSEAFF
TRBJ1-3 | 16 | TRBV4-2 | - | many | TGTGCCAGCAGCCAAGGATCCAGGCGCTCTGGAAACACCATATATTTT | CASSQGSRRSGNTIYF
TRBJ2-1 | 11 | TRBV12-3/TRBV12-4 | - | many | TGTGCCAGCAGCCCCGAAGATGAGCAGTTCTTC | CASSPEDEQFF
TRBJ1-5 | 14 | TRBV12-3/TRBV12-4 | TRBD1 | many | TGTGCCAGCAGTTCACAGGGGGCCTATCAGCCCCAGCATTTT | CASSSQGAYQPQHF
TRBJ1-5 | 14 | TRBV4-2 | - | many | TGTGCCAGCAGCCAAGCGGTGTTAGATGCGCCCCAGCATTTT | CASSQAVLDAPQHF
TRBJ2-7 | 13 | TRBV28 | - | many | TGTGCCAGCAGATCGTTAGGCTCCTACGAGCAGTACTTC | CASRSLGSYEQYF
TRBJ2-5 | 14 | TRBV12-3/TRBV12-4 | TRBD2 | many | TGTGCCAGCAGTTATTCTAGCGGGGGAGAGACCCAGTACTTC | CASSYSSGGETQYF
TRBJ1-1 | 15 | TRBV12-3/TRBV12-4 | - | many | TGTGCCAGCAGCTACCCCGGTCCAGCCAACACTGAAGCTTTCTTT | CASSYPGPANTEAFF
TRBJ2-1 | 16 | TRBV5-1 | TRBD2 | many | TGCGCCAGCAGCTTGGATGCGGGGGGGCTTCCTTATGAGCAGTTCTTC | CASSLDAGGLPYEQFF
TRBJ1-1 | 14 | TRBV30 | - | many | TGTGCCTGGAGCTCAGGGATAATGAACACTGAAGCTTTCTTT | CAWSSGIMNTEAFF
TRBJ1-1 | 15 | TRBV4-1 | - | many | TGCGCCAGCAGCCAAGACGGTTCAGGGCACACTGAAGCTTTCTTT | CASSQDGSGHTEAFF
TRBJ2-3 | 13 | TRBV5-1 | TRBD1 | many | TGCGCCAGCAGCTTGAACAGGGGAAATACGCAGTATTTT | CASSLNRGNTQYF
TRBJ2-1 | 13 | TRBV13 | - | many | TGTGCCAGCAGCCCCCCTCTGTTCAATGAGCAGTTCTTC | CASSPPLFNEQFF
TRBJ2-1 | 16 | TRBV5-8 | - | many | TGTGCCAGCAGCGGCGGATATACTTACCTCTACAATGAGCAGTTCTTC | CASSGGYTYLYNEQFF
TRBJ2-7 | 13 | TRBV27 | - | many | TGTGCCAGCAGTTTGTCGGACAACTACGAGCAGTACTTC | CASSLSDNYEQYF
TRBJ1-4 | 13 | TRBV4-2 | - | few | TGTGCCTCTAAAGGGCCGCGGAATGAAAAACTGTTTTTT | CASKGPRNEKLFF
TRBJ2-3 | 15 | TRBV5-1 | TRBD2 | many | TGCGCCAGCAGCTCCTCCGGGACTACCGGAGATACGCAGTATTTT | CASSSSGTTGDTQYF
TRBJ2-3 | 15 | TRBV10-3 | - | many | TGTGCCATCAGTCAAACGGCCGGGAGCACAGATACGCAGTATTTT | CAISQTAGSTDTQYF
TRBJ2-5 | 15 | TRBV19 | - | - | TGTGCCAGTAGTCCTCGGGGGGCGGGACAAGAGACCCAGTACTTC | CASSPRGAGQETQYF
TRBJ2-1 | 11 | TRBV5-1 | TRBD1 | many | TGCGCCAGCAGCAACAGGGGTGAGCAGTTCTTC | CASSNRGEQFF
TRBJ2-7 | 12 | TRBV3-1 | - | many | TGTGCCAGCAGCCAAGGTATCCACGAGCAGTACTTC | CASSQGIHEQYF
TRBJ1-1 | 15 | TRBV18 | TRBD1 | few | TGTGCCAGCTCACTGGGACAGCCCATTAACACTGAAGCTTTCTTT | CASSLGQPINTEAFF
TRBJ1-2 | 14 | TRBV20-1 | - | many | TGCAGTGCTAGAGATTCCAACAGGGAAGGGGGCTACACCTTC | CSARDSNREGGYTF
TRBJ1-1 | 14 | TRBV15 | - | many | TGTGCCACCAGCAGACTTATGGACGGGGGTGAAGCTTTCTTT | CATSRLMDGGEAFF
TRBJ2-2 | 15 | TRBV3-1 | - | many | TGTGCCAGCAGCCAAGATTGGGGACGGGCCGGGGAGCTGTTTTTT | CASSQDWGRAGELFF
TRBJ2-5 | 12 | TRBV20-1 | TRBD2 | many | TGCAGTGCCGATGGGGGGGGTGAGACCCAGTACTTC | CSADGGGETQYF
TRBJ1-1 | 15 | TRBV11-2 | - | many | TGTGCCAGCAGCTTATATGACGGGGTCAACACTGAAGCTTTCTTT | CASSLYDGVNTEAFF
TRBJ2-5 | 12 | TRBV12-3/TRBV12-4 | - | - | TGTGCCAGCAGAACAGGGTTGGAGACCCAGTACTTC | CASRTGLETQYF
TRBJ2-1 | 14 | TRBV18 | - | - | TGTGCCAGCTCACCAGGGCAGGAATCCAATGAGCAGTTCTTC | CASSPGQESNEQFF
TRBJ2-1 | 15 | TRBV6-1 | - | few | TGTGCCAGCAAAGATGGTTTGAGCTCCTACAATGAGCAGTTCTTC | CASKDGLSSYNEQFF
TRBJ1-5 | 16 | TRBV11-2 | - | few | TGTGCCAGCAGCCCACTGCGAGGCAGGGCGAATCAGCCCCAGCATTTT | CASSPLRGRANQPQHF
TRBJ2-7 | 14 | TRBV5-5 | - | many | TGTGCCAGCAGCCGGACCTTCCCCTCCTACGAGCAGTACTTC | CASSRTFPSYEQYF
TRBJ1-1 | 15 | TRBV6-5 | - | many | TGTGCCAGCAGTTACTCGCCTCCCCTGAACACTGAAGCTTTCTTT | CASSYSPPLNTEAFF
TRBJ1-1 | 14 | TRBV7-9 | - | few | TGTGCCAGCAGCCGAGGAGGGCAGAACACTGAAGCTTTCTTT | CASSRGGQNTEAFF
TRBJ2-5 | 13 | TRBV29-1 | - | - | TGCAGCGTTGAAGATCTGGGCGTGGGGACCCAGTACTTC | CSVEDLGVGTQYF
TRBJ1-2 | 15 | TRBV28 | TRBD1 | many | TGTGCCAGCAGTTCCGGGACAGGGCCTAACTATGGCTACACCTTC | CASSSGTGPNYGYTF
TRBJ2-1 | 15 | TRBV5-1 | TRBD2 | many | TGCGCCAGCAGCTTGGCCGGGAGGGTATGGGATGAGCAGTTCTTC | CASSLAGRVWDEQFF
TRBJ2-7 | 14 | TRBV3-1 | - | - | TGTGCCAGCAGCCCGGAGGGACCGTCCTACGAGCAGTACTTC | CASSPEGPSYEQYF
TRBJ2-3 | 16 | TRBV4-3 | TRBD2 | few | TGCGCCAGCAGCCAAGAATACGCGGGGGGGACAGATACGCAGTATTTT | CASSQEYAGGTDTQYF
TRBJ1-4 | 15 | TRBV18 | - | many | TGTGCCAGCTCACCTCCGGGACGGTTAAATGAAAAACTGTTTTTT | CASSPPGRLNEKLFF
TRBJ2-2 | 13 | TRBV7-2 | TRBD2 | many | TGTGCCAGCAGCTGGACTAGATCCGGGGAGCTGTTTTTT | CASSWTRSGELFF
TRBJ2-5 | 14 | TRBV20-1 | - | many | TGCAGTGCTAGATACGGGGGTGTAGGAGAGACCCAGTACTTC | CSARYGGVGETQYF
TRBJ1-5 | 16 | TRBV12-3/TRBV12-4 | - | many | TGTGCCAGCAGTTTGGCCGGAGGGGTTAGCAATCAGCCCCAGCATTTT | CASSLAGGVSNQPQHF
TRBJ2-7 | 14 | TRBV28 | TRBD1 | many | TGTGCCAGCAGGAGACAGGGAGCTGACTACGAGCAGTACTTC | CASRRQGADYEQYF
TRBJ2-2 | 15 | TRBV7-9 | - | many | TGTGCCACAGCCGGTAAGGGGAGGAACACCGGGGAGCTGTTTTTT | CATAGKGRNTGELFF
TRBJ1-5 | 15 | TRBV30 | TRBD1 | few | TGTGCCTGGAGTTCGGGGACAGGGGGTCGCCAGCCCCAGCATTTT | CAWSSGTGGRQPQHF
TRBJ1-5 | 14 | TRBV12-3/TRBV12-4 | - | many | TGTGCCAGCAGTTTAACCGGGAATTGGCAGCCCCAGCATTTT | CASSLTGNWQPQHF
TRBJ2-1 | 15 | TRBV12-3/TRBV12-4 | - | many | TGTGCCAGCAGCCGGAGTGTGGCGGCGGGCAATGAGCAGTTCTTC | CASSRSVAAGNEQFF